These 5 T cell receptor beta chains originate from one sample sequenced in a study of blood T cell repertoires in COVID-19. Using immunoSEQ multiplex PCR, the repertoire was profiled, and TCRdb retains in-frame clones only, with some absent. The sample comprises around 260,000 clones, about 88% of which are singletons, and around 3.6% rests with the top ten. Sequenced sample: peripheral blood. The receptor source for this set is a man aged 18 to 30 with active or convalescent COVID-19.

This chain uses TRBV12-1 with TRBJ2-5; TRBD2 reflects the table's D call only, with no check against the DNA. TRBV12-1 is tagged as a pseudogene. The CDR3 runs to 8 residues. The CDR3 region is CASSLLYF. The CDR3 DNA reads as TGTGCCAGTTCTCTTCTGTACTTC.

V usage is TRBV12-3 or TRBV12-4 and J usage is TRBJ1-2; 8 nucleotides agree with TRBD1. This CDR3 region has 11 residues. V lost 8 bases to trimming and J lost 8 bases; unmatched junction nucleotides: 4. This chain's CDR3 is CASSQGGGYTF. CDR3 sequence (DNA): TGTGCCAGCTCACAGGGGGGAGGCTACACCTTC.

V gene TRBV7-2 combines with J gene TRBJ1-1; TRBD1 matches at 8 bases. The CDR3 is 14 residues long. V was clipped by 5 bases and J by 2 bases; unmatched bases: 4. Germline loops: CDR1 SGHTA, CDR2 FQGNSA. DNA of the CDR3: TGTGCCAGCAGCGCAGGACAGGGTAACACTGAAGCTTTCTTT. It encodes CASSAGQGNTEAFF.

J is TRBJ1-1 and V is TRBV19; D is uncertain. Trimming left V 5 bases short and J 0 bases short, with 13 bases between. This CDR3 region has 15 residues. Germline V gene data show CDR1 as LNHDA and CDR2 as SQIVND (reference sequence). The CDR3 sequence is CASSPLNTMNTEAFF. DNA of the CDR3: TGTGCCAGTAGTCCCCTTAATACTATGAACACTGAAGCTTTCTTT.

This clone has a single count. This sequence joins TRBV11-2 and TRBJ2-7; D is undetermined. This CDR3 is built from 14 residues. Germline V gives CDR1 SGHAT, CDR2 FQNNGV. Trimming removed 3 bases at V and 4 bases at J, with 13 bases between. DNA of the CDR3: TGTGCCAGCAGCTTTAGACGAGGCAGTTACGAGCAGTACTTC. Translation: CASSFRRGSYEQYF.